This T cell receptor (beta chain) came from a study of cytomegalovirus exposure and HLA in healthy donors. The PCR used 60 Vbeta and 13 Jbeta primers. Here immunoSEQ multiplex PCR was the method, and the copy in TCRdb shows in-frame clones only, minus some. The sample records a few hundred thousand clones, 75% to 90% being singletons. This clone turned up a few times. V was pared by 5 bases and J by 3 bases, with 7 bases of the junction left unmatched. CDR3 length: 15 amino acids. CDR1 MNHEY and CDR2 SMNVEV come from the germline V gene (reference sequence). The sequencing sample was made of PBMCs. V and J are TRBV27 and TRBJ2-1; 7 bases are a match to TRBD1. The TCR originated in a girl aged 2 to 9 in good health and CMV-seronegative. In DNA form, the CDR3 reads TGTGCCAGCAGTAAACCGGGACAGAACTACAATGAGCAGTTCTTC. Translation gives CASSKPGQNYNEQFF.